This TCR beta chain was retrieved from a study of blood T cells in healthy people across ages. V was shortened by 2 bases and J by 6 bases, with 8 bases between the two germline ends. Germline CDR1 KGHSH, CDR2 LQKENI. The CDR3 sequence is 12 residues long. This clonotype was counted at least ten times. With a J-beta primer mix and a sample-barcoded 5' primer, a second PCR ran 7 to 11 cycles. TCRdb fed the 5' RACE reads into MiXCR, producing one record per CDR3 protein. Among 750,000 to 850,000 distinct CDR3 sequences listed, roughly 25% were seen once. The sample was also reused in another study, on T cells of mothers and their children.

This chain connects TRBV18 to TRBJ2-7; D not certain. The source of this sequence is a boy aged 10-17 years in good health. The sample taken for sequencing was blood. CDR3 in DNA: TGTGCCAGCTCACCAAGAGTTGGCGAGCAGTACTTC. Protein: CASSPRVGEQYF.